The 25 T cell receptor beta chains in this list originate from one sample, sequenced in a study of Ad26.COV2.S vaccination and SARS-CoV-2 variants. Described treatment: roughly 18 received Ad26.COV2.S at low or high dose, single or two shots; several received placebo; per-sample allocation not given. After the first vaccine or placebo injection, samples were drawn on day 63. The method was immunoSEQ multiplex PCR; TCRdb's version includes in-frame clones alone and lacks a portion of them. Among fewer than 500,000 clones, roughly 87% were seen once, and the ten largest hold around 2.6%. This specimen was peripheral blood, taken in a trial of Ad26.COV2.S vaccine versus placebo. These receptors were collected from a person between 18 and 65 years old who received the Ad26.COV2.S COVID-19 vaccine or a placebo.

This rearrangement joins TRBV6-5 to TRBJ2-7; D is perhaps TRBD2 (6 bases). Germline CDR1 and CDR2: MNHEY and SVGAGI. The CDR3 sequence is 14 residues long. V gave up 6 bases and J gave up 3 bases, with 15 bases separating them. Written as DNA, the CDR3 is TGTGCCAGCAGGGCCCCCGGAGGGAACTACGAGCAGTACTTC. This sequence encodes CASRAPGGNYEQYF.

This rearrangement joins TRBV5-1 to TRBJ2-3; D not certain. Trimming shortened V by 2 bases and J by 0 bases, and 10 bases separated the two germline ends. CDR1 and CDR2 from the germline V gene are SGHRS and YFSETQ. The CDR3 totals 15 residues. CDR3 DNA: TGCGCCAGCAGCTTCAGTGTACCTAGCACAGATACGCAGTATTTT. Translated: CASSFSVPSTDTQYF. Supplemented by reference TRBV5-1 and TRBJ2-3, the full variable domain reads KAGVTQTPRYLIKTRGQQVTLSCSPISGHRSVSWYQQTPGQGLQFLFEYFSETQRNKGNFPGRFSGRQFSNSRSEMNVSTLELGDSALYLCASSFSVPSTDTQYFGPGTRLTVL.

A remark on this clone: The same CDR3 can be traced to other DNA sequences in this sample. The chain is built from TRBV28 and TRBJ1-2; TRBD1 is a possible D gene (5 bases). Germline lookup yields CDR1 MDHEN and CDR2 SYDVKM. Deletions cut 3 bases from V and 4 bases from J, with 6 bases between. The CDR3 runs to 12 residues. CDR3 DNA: TGTGCCAGCAGTTTGCAGGGCTATGGCTACACCTTC. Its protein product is CASSLQGYGYTF.

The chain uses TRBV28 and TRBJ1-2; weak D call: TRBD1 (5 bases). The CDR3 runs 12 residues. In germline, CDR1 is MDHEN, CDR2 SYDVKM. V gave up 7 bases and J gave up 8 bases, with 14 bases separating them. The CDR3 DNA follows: TGTGCCAGCAACTCCCAGGGAGTAGGCTACACCTTC. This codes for CASNSQGVGYTF.

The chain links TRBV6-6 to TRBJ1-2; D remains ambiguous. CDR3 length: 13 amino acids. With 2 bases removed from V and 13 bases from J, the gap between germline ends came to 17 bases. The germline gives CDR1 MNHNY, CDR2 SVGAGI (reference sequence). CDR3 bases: TGTGCCAGCAGTTACGCCGGGGTCCAATGGGGCACCTTC. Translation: CASSYAGVQWGTF.

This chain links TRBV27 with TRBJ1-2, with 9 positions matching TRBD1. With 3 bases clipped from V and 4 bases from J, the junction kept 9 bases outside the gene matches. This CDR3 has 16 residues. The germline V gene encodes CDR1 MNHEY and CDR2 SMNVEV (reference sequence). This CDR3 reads CASSFSPGQGAYGYTF. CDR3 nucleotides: TGTGCCAGCAGTTTCTCGCCGGGACAGGGAGCCTATGGCTACACCTTC.

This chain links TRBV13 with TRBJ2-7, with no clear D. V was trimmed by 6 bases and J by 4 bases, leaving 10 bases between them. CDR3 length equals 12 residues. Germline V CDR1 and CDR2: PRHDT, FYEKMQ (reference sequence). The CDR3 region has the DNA TGTGCCAGCAGTTCTTCCTCGTACGAGCAGTACTTC. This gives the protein CASSSSSYEQYF.

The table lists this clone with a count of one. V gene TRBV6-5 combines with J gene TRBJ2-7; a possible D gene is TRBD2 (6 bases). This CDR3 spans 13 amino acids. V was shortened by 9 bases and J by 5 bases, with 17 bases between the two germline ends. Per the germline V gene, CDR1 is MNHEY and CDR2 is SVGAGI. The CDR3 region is CARLGFGSHEQYV. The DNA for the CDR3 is TGTGCCAGGCTGGGCTTCGGGAGCCACGAGCAGTACGTC.

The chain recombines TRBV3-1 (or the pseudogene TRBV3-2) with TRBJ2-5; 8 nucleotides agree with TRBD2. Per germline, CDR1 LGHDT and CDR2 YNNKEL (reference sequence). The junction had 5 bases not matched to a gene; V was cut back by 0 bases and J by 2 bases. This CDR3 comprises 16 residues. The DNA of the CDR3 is TGTGCCAGCAGCCAAGACGCGGGGGGCCATCAAGAGACCCAGTACTTC. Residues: CASSQDAGGHQETQYF.

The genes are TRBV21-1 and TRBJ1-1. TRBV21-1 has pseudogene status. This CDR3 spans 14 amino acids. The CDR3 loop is CASSKGDNGTGAFF. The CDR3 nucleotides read TGTGCCAGCAGCAAAGGGGACAACGGGACTGGAGCTTTCTTT.

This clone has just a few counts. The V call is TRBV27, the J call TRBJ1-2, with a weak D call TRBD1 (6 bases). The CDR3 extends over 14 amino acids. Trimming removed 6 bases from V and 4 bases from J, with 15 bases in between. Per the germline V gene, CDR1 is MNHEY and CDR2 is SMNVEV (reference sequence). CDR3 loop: CASSTGTNFYGYTF. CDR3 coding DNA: TGTGCCAGCAGCACCGGGACAAACTTCTATGGCTACACCTTC.

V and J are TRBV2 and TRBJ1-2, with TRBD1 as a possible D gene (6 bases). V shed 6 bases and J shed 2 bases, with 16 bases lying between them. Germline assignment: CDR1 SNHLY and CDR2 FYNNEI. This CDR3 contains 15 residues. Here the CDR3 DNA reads TGTGCCAGCAGGCACGAATCCGGGACAAACTATGGCTACACCTTC. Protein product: CASRHESGTNYGYTF.

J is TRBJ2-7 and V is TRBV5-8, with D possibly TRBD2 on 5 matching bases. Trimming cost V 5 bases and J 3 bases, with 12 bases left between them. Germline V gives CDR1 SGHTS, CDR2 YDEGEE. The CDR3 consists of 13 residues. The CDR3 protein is CASSRGRNYEQYV. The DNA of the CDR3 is TGTGCCAGCAGTCGAGGGAGAAACTACGAGCAGTACGTC.

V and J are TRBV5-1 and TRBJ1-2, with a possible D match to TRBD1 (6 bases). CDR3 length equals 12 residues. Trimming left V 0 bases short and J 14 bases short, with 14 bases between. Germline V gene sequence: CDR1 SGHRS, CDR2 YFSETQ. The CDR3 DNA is TGCGCCAGCAGCTTGGTACAGGGCCCGTGGACCTTC. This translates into CASSLVQGPWTF.

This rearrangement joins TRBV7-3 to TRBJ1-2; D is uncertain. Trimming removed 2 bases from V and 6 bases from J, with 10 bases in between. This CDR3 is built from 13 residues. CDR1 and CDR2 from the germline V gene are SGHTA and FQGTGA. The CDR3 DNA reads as TGTGCCAGCAGCTTAGCAAGCGGTAATGGCTACACCTTC. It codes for CASSLASGNGYTF.

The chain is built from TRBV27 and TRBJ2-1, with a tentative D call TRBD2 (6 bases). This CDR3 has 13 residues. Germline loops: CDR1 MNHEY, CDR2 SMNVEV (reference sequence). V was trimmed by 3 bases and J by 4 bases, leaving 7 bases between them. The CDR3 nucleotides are TGTGCCAGCAGTTTGGAGGGTTACAATGAGCAGTTCTTC. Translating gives CASSLEGYNEQFF.

Here the CDR3 DNA reads TGTGCCAGCTCACGGACGACTTCCTACGAGCAGTACTTC. It is translated as CASSRTTSYEQYF. The chain employs TRBV18 and TRBJ2-7; the D is unclear. This CDR3 has 13 residues. V dropped 4 bases and J dropped 1 base, with 8 bases sitting between them. Germline CDR1 is KGHSH and CDR2 is LQKENI.

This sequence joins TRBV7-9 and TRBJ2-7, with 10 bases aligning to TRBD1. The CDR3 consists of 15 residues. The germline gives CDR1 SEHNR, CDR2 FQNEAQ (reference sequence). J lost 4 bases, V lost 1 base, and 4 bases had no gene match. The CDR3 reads CASSLGQGALYEQYF. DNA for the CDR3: TGTGCCAGCAGCTTAGGACAGGGGGCCCTTTACGAGCAGTACTTC.

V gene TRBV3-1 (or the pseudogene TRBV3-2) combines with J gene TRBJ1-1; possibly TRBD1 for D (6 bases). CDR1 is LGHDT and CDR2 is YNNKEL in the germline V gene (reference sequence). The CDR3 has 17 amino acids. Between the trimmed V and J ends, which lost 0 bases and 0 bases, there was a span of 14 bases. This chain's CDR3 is CASSQDWRGAMNTEAFF. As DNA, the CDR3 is TGTGCCAGCAGCCAAGATTGGAGGGGGGCCATGAACACTGAAGCTTTCTTT.

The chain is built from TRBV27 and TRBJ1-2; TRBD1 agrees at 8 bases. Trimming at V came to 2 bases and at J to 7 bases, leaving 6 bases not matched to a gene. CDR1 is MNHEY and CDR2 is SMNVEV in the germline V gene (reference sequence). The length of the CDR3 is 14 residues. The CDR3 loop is CASSLNQGASGYTF. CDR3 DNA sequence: TGTGCCAGCAGTTTAAACCAGGGGGCGAGTGGCTACACCTTC.

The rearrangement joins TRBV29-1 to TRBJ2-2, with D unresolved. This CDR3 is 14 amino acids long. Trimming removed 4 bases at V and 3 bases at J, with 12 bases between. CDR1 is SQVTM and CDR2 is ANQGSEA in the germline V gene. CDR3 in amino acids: CSVGPVTDTGELFF. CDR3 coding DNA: TGCAGCGTTGGTCCAGTAACGGACACCGGGGAGCTGTTTTTT.

CDR3 nucleotide sequence: TGCGCCAGCAGCTTCATCGGGACACCGAATGAAAAACTGTTTTTT. It is translated as CASSFIGTPNEKLFF. This chain joins TRBV5-1 and TRBJ1-4, with D possibly matching TRBD1 (6 bases). The CDR3 runs 15 residues. Germline values: CDR1 SGHRS, CDR2 YFSETQ. Trimming pared 2 bases from V and 5 bases from J, leaving 13 bases between.

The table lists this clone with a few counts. CDR3 bases: TGCGCCAGCACCCCTCCAGGGGTCGGAAACACCATATATTTT. This translates into CASTPPGVGNTIYF. The rearrangement joins TRBV5-1 to TRBJ1-3; D is perhaps TRBD1 (6 bases). The CDR3 covers 14 residues. Per germline, CDR1 SGHRS and CDR2 YFSETQ. Trimming removed 6 bases at V and 4 bases at J, with 14 bases between.

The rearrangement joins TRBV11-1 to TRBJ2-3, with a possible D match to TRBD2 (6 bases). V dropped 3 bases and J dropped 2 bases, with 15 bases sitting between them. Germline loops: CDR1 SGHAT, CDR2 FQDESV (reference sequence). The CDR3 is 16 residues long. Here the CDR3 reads CASSFSGGVYTDTQYF. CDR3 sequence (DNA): TGTGCCAGCAGCTTCTCTGGCGGGGTCTACACAGATACGCAGTATTTT.

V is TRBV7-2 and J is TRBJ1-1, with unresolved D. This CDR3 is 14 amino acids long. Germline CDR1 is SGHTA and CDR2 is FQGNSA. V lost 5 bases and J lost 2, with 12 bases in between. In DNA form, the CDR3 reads TGTGCCAGCAGCCCTGTCGAATTTAACACTGAAGCTTTCTTT. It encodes CASSPVEFNTEAFF.